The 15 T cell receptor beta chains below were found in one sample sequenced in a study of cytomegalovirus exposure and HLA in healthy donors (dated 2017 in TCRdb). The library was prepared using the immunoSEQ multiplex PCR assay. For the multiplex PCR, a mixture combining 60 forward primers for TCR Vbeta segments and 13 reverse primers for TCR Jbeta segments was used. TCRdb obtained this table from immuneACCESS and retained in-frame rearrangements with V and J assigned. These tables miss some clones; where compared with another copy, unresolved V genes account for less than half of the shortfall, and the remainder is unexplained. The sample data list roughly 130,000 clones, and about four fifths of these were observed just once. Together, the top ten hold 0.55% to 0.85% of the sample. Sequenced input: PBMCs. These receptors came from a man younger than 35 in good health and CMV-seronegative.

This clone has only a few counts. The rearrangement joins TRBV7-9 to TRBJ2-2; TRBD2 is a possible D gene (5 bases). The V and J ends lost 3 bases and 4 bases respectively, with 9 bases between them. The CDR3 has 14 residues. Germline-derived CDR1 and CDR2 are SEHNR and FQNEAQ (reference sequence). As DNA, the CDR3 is TGTGCCAGCAGCTTCCCAGGAGGCACCGGGGAGCTGTTTTTT. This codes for CASSFPGGTGELFF. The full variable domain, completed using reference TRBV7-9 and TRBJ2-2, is DTGVSQNPRHKITKRGQNVTFRCDPISEHNRLYWYRQTLGQGPEFLTYFQNEAQLEKSRLLSDRFSAERPKGSFSTLEIQRTEQGDSAMYLCASSFPGGTGELFFGEGSRLTVL.

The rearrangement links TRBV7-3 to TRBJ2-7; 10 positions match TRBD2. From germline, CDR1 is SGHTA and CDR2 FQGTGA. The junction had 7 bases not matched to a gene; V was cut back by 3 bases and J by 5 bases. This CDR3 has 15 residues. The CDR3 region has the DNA TGTGCCAGCAGCTTTGGAGCGGGGGGGCTCAACGAGCAGTACTTC. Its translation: CASSFGAGGLNEQYF.

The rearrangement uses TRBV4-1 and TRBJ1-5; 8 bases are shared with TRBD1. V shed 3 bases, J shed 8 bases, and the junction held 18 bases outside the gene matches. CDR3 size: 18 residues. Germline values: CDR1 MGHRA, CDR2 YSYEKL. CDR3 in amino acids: CASSQTGVGVSAKKPQHF. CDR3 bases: TGCGCCAGCAGCCAGACAGGGGTCGGAGTATCAGCTAAAAAGCCCCAGCATTTT.

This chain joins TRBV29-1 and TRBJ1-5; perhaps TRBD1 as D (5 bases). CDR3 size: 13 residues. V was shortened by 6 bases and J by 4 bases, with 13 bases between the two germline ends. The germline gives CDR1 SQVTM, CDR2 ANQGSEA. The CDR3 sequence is CSVRTSQNQPQHF. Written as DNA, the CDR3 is TGCAGCGTAAGGACAAGTCAGAATCAGCCCCAGCATTTT.

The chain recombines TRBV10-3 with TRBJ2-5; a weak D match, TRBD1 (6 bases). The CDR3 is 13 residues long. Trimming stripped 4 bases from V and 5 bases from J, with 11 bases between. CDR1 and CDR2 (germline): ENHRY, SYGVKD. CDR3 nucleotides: TGTGCCATCAGTGGGACAGCTGGGGAGACCCAGTACTTC. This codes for CAISGTAGETQYF.

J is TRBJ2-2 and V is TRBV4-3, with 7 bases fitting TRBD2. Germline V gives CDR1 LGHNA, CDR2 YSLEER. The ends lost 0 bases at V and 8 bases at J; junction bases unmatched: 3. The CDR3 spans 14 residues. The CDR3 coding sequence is TGCGCCAGCAGCCAAGAGACTAGCCGGGGGGAGCTGTTTTTT. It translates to CASSQETSRGELFF.

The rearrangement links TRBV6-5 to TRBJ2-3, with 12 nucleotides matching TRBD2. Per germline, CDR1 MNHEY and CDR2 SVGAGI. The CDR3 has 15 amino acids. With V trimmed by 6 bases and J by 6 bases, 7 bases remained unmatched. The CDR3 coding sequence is TGTGCCAGCAGCCTGACTAGCGGGGGAGGTGATACGCAGTATTTT. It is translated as CASSLTSGGGDTQYF.

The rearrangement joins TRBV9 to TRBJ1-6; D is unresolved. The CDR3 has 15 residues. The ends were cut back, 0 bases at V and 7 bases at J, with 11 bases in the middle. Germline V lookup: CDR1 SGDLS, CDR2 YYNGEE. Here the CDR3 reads CASSVAAVLNSPLHF. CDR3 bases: TGTGCCAGCAGCGTAGCAGCGGTTTTGAATTCACCCCTCCACTTT.

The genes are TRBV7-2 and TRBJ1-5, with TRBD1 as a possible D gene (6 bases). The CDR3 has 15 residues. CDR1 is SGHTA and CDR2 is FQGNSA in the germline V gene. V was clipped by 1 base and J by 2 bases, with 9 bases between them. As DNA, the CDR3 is TGTGCCAGCAGCTTAGATAACAGGGGCAATCAGCCCCAGCATTTT. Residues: CASSLDNRGNQPQHF.

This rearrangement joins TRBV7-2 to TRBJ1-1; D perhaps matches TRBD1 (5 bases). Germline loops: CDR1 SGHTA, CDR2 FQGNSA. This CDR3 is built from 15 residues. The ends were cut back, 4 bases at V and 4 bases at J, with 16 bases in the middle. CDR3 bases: TGTGCCAGCAGCTCAATGCAGGGATCGACCACTGAAGCTTTCTTT. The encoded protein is CASSSMQGSTTEAFF.

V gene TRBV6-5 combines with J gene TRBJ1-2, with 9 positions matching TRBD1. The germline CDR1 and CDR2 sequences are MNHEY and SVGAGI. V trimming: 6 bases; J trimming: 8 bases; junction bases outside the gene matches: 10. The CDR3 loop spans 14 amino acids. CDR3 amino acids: CASRLGGQGVGYTF. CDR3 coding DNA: TGTGCCAGCAGATTAGGGGGACAGGGTGTAGGCTACACCTTC.

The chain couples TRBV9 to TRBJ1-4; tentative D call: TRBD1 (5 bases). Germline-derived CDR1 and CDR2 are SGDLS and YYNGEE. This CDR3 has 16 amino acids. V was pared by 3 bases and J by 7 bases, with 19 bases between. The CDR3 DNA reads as TGTGCCAGCAGCGCCGAGGGGCGGGGGTTCGGTGAAAAACTGTTTTTT. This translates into CASSAEGRGFGEKLFF.

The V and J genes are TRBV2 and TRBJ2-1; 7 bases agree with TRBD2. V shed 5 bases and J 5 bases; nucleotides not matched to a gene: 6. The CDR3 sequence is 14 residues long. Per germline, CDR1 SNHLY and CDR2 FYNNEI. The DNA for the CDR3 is TGTGCCAGCAGTAAGAGGGACTACCACAATGAGCAGTTCTTC. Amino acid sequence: CASSKRDYHNEQFF.

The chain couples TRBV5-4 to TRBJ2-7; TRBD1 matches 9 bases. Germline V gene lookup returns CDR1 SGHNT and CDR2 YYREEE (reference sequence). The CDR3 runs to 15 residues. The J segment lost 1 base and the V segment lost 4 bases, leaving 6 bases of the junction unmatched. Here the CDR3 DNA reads TGTGCCAGCAGCCCGCGACAGGGGGATTCCTACGAGCAGTACTTC. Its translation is CASSPRQGDSYEQYF.

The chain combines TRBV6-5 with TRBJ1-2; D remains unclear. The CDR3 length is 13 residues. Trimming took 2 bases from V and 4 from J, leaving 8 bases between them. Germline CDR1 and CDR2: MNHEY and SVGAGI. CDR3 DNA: TGTGCCAGCAGTTACCTGGGGAGCTATGGCTACACCTTC. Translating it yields CASSYLGSYGYTF.